This TCR beta chain was sequenced for a study of T cell clones after liver transplantation (dated by TCRdb to between 2019 and 2020). For the wider study: The samples were obtained from ITN030ST, a randomized trial that attempted immunosuppression withdrawal within 2 years after liver transplantation. As an antigen-independent comparator for the donor-reactive sequences, third party-reactive TCRbeta sequences from pre-transplant MLRs were identified as well. Until randomization at 12-24 months post-transplant, subjects were given standard immunosuppression, with no induction therapy. Of the 8 liver transplant recipients making up the studied cohort, 3 were classified as tolerant and 5 as non-tolerant. To count as tolerant, a recipient had to stay completely off immunosuppression for at least one year without liver enzymes climbing beyond twice the upper limit of normal. Donor-reactive T cell clones were identified by TCRbeta sequencing after a pre-transplant mixed lymphocyte reaction and then tracked in post-transplant blood. Three of the eight recipients were HCV-positive; the others were transplanted for non-autoimmune, non-viral indications. Study-wide conclusions, independent of this receptor: A significant post-transplant decrease in circulating donor-reactive CD4 TCRbeta sequences was observed in most of the 8 subjects, irrespective of tolerance or HCV status. When repertoire turnover was accounted for, significantly reduced detection of donor-reactive sequences was found in 7 of 8 subjects for CD4 and in 8 of 8 subjects for CD8. Because no allograft tissue specimens were available, donor-reactive T cells may have migrated into the graft instead of being deleted. Low numbers of available donor cells limited the measurable donor-reactive repertoire in two subjects. The conclusions were considered preliminary, being limited by small, heterogeneous patient numbers and non-standardized post-transplant time points. The decline in donor-reactive sequences exceeded the decline in third party-reactive sequences, suggesting partial antigen-specific deletion that was unrelated to withdrawal success.

Alloreactive TCRbeta sequences were defined by sequencing of proliferating CFSE-low cells from the MLR. In CFSE-MLRs, pre-transplant recipient cells were stimulated with donor PBMCs, splenocytes or lymph node cells, or with third-party PBMCs. All 8 studied subjects were randomized to withdrawal of immunosuppression. The Qiagen DNeasy Blood and Tissue Kit was used for genomic DNA isolation. Frozen genomic DNA underwent high-throughput TCRbeta CDR3 sequencing by immunoSEQ, including PCR amplification, mapping, bias correction and internal controls. As for the original processing: Productive rearrangements were retained, and unique TCRbeta sequences were defined by the CDR3 nucleotide sequence together with the V and J gene. For classification of a sequence as donor-reactive, at least 5-fold expansion in CFSE-low cells relative to unstimulated pre-transplant cells and a frequency of at least 0.01% were required. Minimum frequency thresholds were set for each subject based on the unstimulated sample with the lowest template count, ensuring at least 90% detection power. Repertoire turnover was measured by Jensen-Shannon divergence between the top 1000 TCRbeta sequences post- and pre-transplant. Changes in detection of donor-reactive sequences were assessed with two-sided Fisher's exact tests. TCRdb carries this immuneACCESS record with in-frame sequences only. Its versions omit some clonotypes, under half of them owing to an unresolved V gene in the studies checked, with the rest unexplained. D and trimming were read from the DNA, whereas the V and J calls and clone size are those reported in that table. The table for this sample lists over a thousand clones; roughly half of them were counted only once. In total, the top ten clones hold 16% of the sample.

For CDR1 and CDR2, the germline V gene lists MNHNS and SASEGT. From the cysteine through the phenylalanine, the CDR3 covers 13 amino acids. Of the read, only the CDR3 DNA is kept; its 39 bases are in frame from base 1. V and J lose 9 bases and 2 bases, and a span of 8 bases separates them. This clone was found a few times. Its binding antigen is unknown. No much larger clone exists at a distance of one base, and base qualities are not known. The receptor was derived from a human patient who received a liver transplant. Some T cells present after a transplant may be cells of the graft donor. Sequenced: CD4+ T cells from cultured PBMCs. The rearranged chain carries TRBV6-1 and TRBJ1-6, with an unclear D gene assignment. CDR3 region: CASVGPYNSPLHF. Here is the DNA: TGTGCCAGTGTAGGACCCTATAATTCACCCCTCCACTTT.